Here is one T cell receptor (beta chain) with its context. Original data processing: Amplification of reference gene primers was used by the study to estimate nucleated cell counts. TCRdb's copy holds only in-frame clones and misses some; the assay was immunoSEQ multiplex PCR. V and J calls and clone size are as listed in that table; D and trimming were resolved from the DNA. The table shows fewer than 400,000 clones, with 85% to 90% occurring only once. The data were obtained in a study of blood T cell repertoires in COVID-19. Study as a whole: The United States, Italy and Spain were the sources of the acute and convalescent COVID-19 samples.

Participants' own reports of clinical history determined their cohort assignment. Two negative PCRs, clearance, or symptom resolution had been documented for recovered Cohort 3 donors. CDR1 and CDR2 (germline): ENHRY, SYGVKD. After removal of 2 bases from V and 8 bases from J, the junction contained 6 bases not matched to a gene. This CDR3 has 15 amino acids. Sequences were obtained from PBMCs or T cells enriched from blood (not recorded which). The receptor's source is a woman aged 25 to 45 who had recovered from COVID-19. V gene TRBV10-3 combines with J gene TRBJ1-4, with 9 positions matching TRBD1. This chain's CDR3 is CAISETWTGEEKLFF. CDR3 sequence (DNA): TGTGCCATCAGTGAGACGTGGACAGGGGAGGAAAAACTGTTTTTT.